The clone carrying this TCR beta chain was picked up many times. The target antigen is unknown. The data were taken from a study of identical twins. General observations from the study: Among out-of-frame alpha sequences shared by twins, low generation probability occurred in excess. Whereas memory repertoires showed no such difference, abundant cord blood beta clonotypes carried fewer insertions.

CDR3 size: 14 residues. V lost 4 bases to trimming and J lost 4 bases; unmatched junction nucleotides: 4. The germline gives CDR1 KGHSH, CDR2 LQKENI. A universal primer site was created by template switching, with the cDNA bearing unique molecular identifiers. TCRdb passed the 5' RACE reads through MiXCR, listing each CDR3 protein once. The sample yields about 460,000 distinct CDR3 sequences, more than 13% seen once. These data are also associated with another study on yellow fever vaccine responses in identical twins.

The TCR was taken from a woman younger than 35 in good health. Sequenced input: CD4+ T cells sorted from blood. This chain links TRBV18 with TRBJ2-7; 10 bases are a match to TRBD1. The CDR3 region is CASSRDRGLYEQYF. As DNA, the CDR3 is TGTGCCAGCTCACGAGACAGGGGGCTATACGAGCAGTACTTC.